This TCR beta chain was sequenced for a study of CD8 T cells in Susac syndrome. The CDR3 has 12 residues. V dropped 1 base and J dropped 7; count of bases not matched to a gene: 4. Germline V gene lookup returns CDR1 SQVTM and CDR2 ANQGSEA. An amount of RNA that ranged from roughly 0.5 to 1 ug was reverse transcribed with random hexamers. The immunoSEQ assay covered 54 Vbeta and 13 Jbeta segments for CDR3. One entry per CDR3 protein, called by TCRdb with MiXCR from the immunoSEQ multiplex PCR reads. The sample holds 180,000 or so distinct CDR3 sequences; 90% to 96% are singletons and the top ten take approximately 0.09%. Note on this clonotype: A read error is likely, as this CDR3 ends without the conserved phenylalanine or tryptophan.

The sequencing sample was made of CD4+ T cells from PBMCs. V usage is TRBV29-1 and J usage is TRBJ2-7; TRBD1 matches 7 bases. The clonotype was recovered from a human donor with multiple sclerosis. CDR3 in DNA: TGCAGCGTTGAAGTAGGGGGCGGAGAGCAGTACCTC. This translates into CSVEVGGGEQYL.